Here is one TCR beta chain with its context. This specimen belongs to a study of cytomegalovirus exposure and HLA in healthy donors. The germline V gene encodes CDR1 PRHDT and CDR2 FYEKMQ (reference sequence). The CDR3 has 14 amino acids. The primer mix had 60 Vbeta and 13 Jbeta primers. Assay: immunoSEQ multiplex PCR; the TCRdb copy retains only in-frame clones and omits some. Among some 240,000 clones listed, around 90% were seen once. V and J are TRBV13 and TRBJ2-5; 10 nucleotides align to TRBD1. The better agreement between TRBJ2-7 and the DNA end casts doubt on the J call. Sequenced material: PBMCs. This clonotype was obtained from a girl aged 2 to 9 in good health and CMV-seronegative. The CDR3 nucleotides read TGTGCCAGCAGCTCCCGGGACAGGGGTTACGAGCAGTACTTC. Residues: CASSSRDRGYEQYF.